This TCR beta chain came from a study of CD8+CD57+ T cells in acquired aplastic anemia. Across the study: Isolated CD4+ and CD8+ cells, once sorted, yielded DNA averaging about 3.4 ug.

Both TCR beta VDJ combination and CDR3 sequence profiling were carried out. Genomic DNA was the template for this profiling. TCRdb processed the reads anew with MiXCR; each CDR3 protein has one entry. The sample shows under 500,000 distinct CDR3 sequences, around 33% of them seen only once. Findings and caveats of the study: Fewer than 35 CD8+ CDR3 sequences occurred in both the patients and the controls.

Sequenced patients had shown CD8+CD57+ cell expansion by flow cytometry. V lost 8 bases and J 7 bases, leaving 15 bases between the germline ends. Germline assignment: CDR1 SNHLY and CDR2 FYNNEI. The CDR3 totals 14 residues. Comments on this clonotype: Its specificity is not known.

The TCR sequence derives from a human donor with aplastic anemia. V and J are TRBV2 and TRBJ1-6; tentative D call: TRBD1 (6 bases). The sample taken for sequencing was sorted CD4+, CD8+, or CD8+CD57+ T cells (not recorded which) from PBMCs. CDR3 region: CASSPAGENSPLHF. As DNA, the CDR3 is TGTGCCAGCTCACCCGCAGGGGAGAATTCACCCCTCCACTTT. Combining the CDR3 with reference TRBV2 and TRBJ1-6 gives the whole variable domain EPEVTQTPSHQVTQMGQEVILRCVPISNHLYFYWYRQILGQKVEFLVSFYNNEISEKSEIFDDQFSVERPDGSNFTLKIRSTKLEDSAMYFCASSPAGENSPLHFGNGTRLTVT.